This T cell receptor beta chain was sequenced during a study of T-cell memory formation after mild COVID-19. General observations from the study: Cross-reactive memory seemingly joined, as some responding clones were found in pre-infection memory.

TCRdb re-derived calls from the 5' RACE reads in MiXCR, one entry per CDR3 protein. This sample carries some 490,000 distinct CDR3 sequences, about 20% of them seen once, and the ten largest clones take 12%. This clonotype was seen a few times. The antigen remains undetermined. Per germline, CDR1 SGHRS and CDR2 YFSETQ. V shed 7 bases, J shed 2 bases, and the junction held 11 bases outside the gene matches. This CDR3 has 17 amino acids. V is TRBV5-1 and J is TRBJ2-3; TRBD2 aligns across 12 bases. The source of this sequence is an adult woman who had mild COVID-19 (a few samples of this study predate the infection). Cell type and time point are not known. What was sequenced was PBMCs or a T cell subset sorted from them (not recorded which). The chain's CDR3 is CASGGLAGLAYTDTQYF. The CDR3 DNA follows: TGCGCCAGCGGAGGACTAGCGGGATTAGCGTACACAGATACGCAGTATTTT. The variable domain in full, with the rest retrieved from reference TRBV5-1 and TRBJ2-3, is KAGVTQTPRYLIKTRGQQVTLSCSPISGHRSVSWYQQTPGQGLQFLFEYFSETQRNKGNFPGRFSGRQFSNSRSEMNVSTLELGDSALYLCASGGLAGLAYTDTQYFGPGTRLTVL.